The 18 T cell receptor beta chains reported below all come from one sample, sequenced in a study of glioma-infiltrating T cells. Amplification of TCR alpha and beta CDR3 regions from RNA used iRepertoire nested multiplex PCR. TCRdb analysed the multiplex PCR reads with MiXCR anew, one entry per CDR3 protein. The data contain about 410,000 distinct CDR3 sequences, about 40% of them singletons. The sequencing input was glioma tissue, nonneoplastic brain tissue, or PBMCs (not recorded which). The source of these receptors is a human donor with low-grade glioma or glioblastoma, undergoing nonglioma brain surgery, or in good health (not recorded which).

This rearrangement joins TRBV10-3 to TRBJ2-1; 9 bases line up with TRBD2. Germline assignment: CDR1 ENHRY and CDR2 SYGVKD. V dropped 7 bases and J dropped 9; count of bases not matched to a gene: 7. This CDR3 contains 13 residues. CDR3 protein: CAINGPAGGEQFF. The CDR3 bases are TGTGCCATCAACGGGCCAGCGGGAGGTGAGCAGTTCTTC.

This clonotype was counted at least ten times. V usage is TRBV15 and J usage is TRBJ2-5; D remains ambiguous. The germline V gene has CDR1 LNHNV and CDR2 YYDKDF (reference sequence). V dropped 2 bases and J dropped 2 bases, with 15 bases sitting between them. CDR3 length: 16 amino acids. CDR3 region: CATSRTTYHSQETQYF. CDR3 bases: TGTGCCACCAGCAGAACCACATATCATAGTCAAGAGACCCAGTACTTC.

Many counts were recorded for this clonotype. This chain links TRBV6-2 or TRBV6-3 with TRBJ2-1, with D unresolved. The CDR3 runs 12 residues. V was clipped by 2 bases and J by 4 bases, with 3 bases between them. CDR1 and CDR2 (germline): MNHEY, SVGEGT. CDR3 sequence reads: CASSYGYNEQFF. As DNA, the CDR3 is TGTGCCAGCAGTTACGGATACAATGAGCAGTTCTTC.

The table lists this clonotype with a few counts. The chain recombines TRBV4-1 with TRBJ2-3; D gene ambiguous. This CDR3 region has 16 residues. Between the trimmed V and J ends, which lost 3 bases and 7 bases, there was a span of 20 bases. Germline CDR1 MGHRA, CDR2 YSYEKL. DNA of the CDR3: TGCGCCAGCAGCCATCCCGGGCTCCCGAGTCCCTATACGCAGTATTTT. It specifies CASSHPGLPSPYTQYF.

The rearrangement uses TRBV28 and TRBJ1-6; D remains unclear. Deletions cut 6 bases from V and 6 bases from J, with 21 bases between. The CDR3 covers 17 residues. From germline, CDR1 is MDHEN and CDR2 SYDVKM. The CDR3 loop is CASSVLVRPYPNSPLHF. The CDR3, as DNA: TGTGCCAGCAGCGTACTCGTCAGGCCCTATCCTAATTCACCCCTCCACTTT.

This clonotype was recorded a few times. This chain connects TRBV5-1 to TRBJ2-5; 7 bases fit TRBD1. V dropped 4 bases and J dropped 0; count of bases not matched to a gene: 6. Germline V gives CDR1 SGHRS, CDR2 YFSETQ. CDR3 length equals 15 residues. Here the CDR3 reads CASSIGTVYQETQYF. The CDR3 nucleotides read TGCGCCAGCAGCATCGGGACAGTGTACCAAGAGACCCAGTACTTC.

The rearrangement uses TRBV6-1 and TRBJ1-1; 9 nucleotides align to TRBD1. CDR1 and CDR2 from the germline V gene are MNHNS and SASEGT. The CDR3 has 13 residues. V was clipped by 6 bases and J by 8 bases; unmatched bases: 7. As DNA, the CDR3 is TGTGCCAGCAGCAGGGACAGGGCGATAGAAGCTTTCTTT. Its translation: CASSRDRAIEAFF.

This chain joins TRBV24-1 and TRBJ1-1; D call uncertain. Trimming took off 5 bases at V and 4 bases at J, with 16 bases between the two ends. Per the germline V gene, CDR1 is KGHDR and CDR2 is SFDVKD. This CDR3 is built from 15 residues. CDR3 region: CATSAEHIGLTEAFF. In DNA, the CDR3 is TGTGCCACCAGTGCTGAACACATCGGACTCACTGAAGCTTTCTTT.

Only a few counts were recorded for this clonotype. The chain carries TRBV20-1 and TRBJ1-2; 8 nucleotides match TRBD1. V lost 1 base and J lost 4; bases outside the gene matches: 5. The CDR3 runs 14 residues. Germline-derived CDR1 and CDR2 are DFQATT and SNEGSKA (reference sequence). CDR3 amino acids: CSARVRTGSYGYTF. For the CDR3, the DNA is TGCAGTGCTAGAGTTAGGACAGGGAGCTATGGCTACACCTTC.

With regard to this clonotype: The conserved final phenylalanine or tryptophan is absent from the CDR3, which likely points to a read error. This chain connects TRBV27 to TRBJ1-4, with unresolved D. The CDR3 consists of 14 residues. Germline assignment: CDR1 MNHEY and CDR2 SMNVEV (reference sequence). V lost 6 bases to trimming and J lost 8 bases, with 16 bases between them. The CDR3 region has the DNA TGTGCCAGCAGGCTGACAAGGCGAGGGGAAAAACTGTTTCTT. This codes for CASRLTRRGEKLFL.

Concerning this clonotype: This clone may be a read error of a much larger clone one base away. This rearrangement joins TRBV7-2 to TRBJ2-2, with no clear D. Looked up from germline, CDR1 is SGHTA and CDR2 is FQGNSA. The CDR3 runs 12 residues. CDR3 coding DNA: TGTGTCAGCAGCTTACAGATCGGGGAGCTGTTTTTT. Its protein product is CVSSLQIGELFF.

This chain links TRBV3-1 with TRBJ1-5; D gene uncertain. The V end was cut by 6 bases, the J end by 0 bases, with 15 bases between. Germline V gene sequence: CDR1 LGHDT, CDR2 YNNKEL (reference sequence). CDR3 length: 16 residues. The CDR3 protein is CASSPDTDYSNQPQHF. DNA for the CDR3: TGTGCCAGCAGTCCGGATACGGATTATAGCAATCAGCCCCAGCATTTT.

The chain has TRBV20-1 and TRBJ2-1, with 8 bases that match TRBD1. From germline, CDR1 is DFQATT and CDR2 SNEGSKA (reference sequence). V was pared by 3 bases and J by 4 bases, with 5 bases of the junction left unmatched. The CDR3 totals 14 residues. The CDR3 DNA reads TGCAGTGCTAGTCGCGGGACAGGTTACAATGAGCAGTTCTTC. This translates into CSASRGTGYNEQFF.

Comments on this clonotype: Just one base apart from a much larger clone, this may be a read error. The V gene is TRBV6-2 or TRBV6-3, the J gene TRBJ2-2; the match to TRBD2 covers 9 bases. The CDR3 extends over 16 amino acids. CDR1 and CDR2 from the germline V gene are MNHEY and SVGEGT. The ends lost 4 bases at V and 2 bases at J; junction bases unmatched: 5. The CDR3, as DNA: TGTGCCAGCAGTTTACGACTAGCGGATAACACCGGGGAGCTGTTTTTT. This translates into CASSLRLADNTGELFF.

The V call is TRBV20-1, the J call TRBJ2-7, with 12 bases that match TRBD2. V lost 5 bases, J lost 7 bases, and 9 bases stayed unmatched. This CDR3 region has 14 residues. Germline values: CDR1 DFQATT, CDR2 SNEGSKA (reference sequence). The CDR3 region is CSARGLAGIWEQYF. The DNA for the CDR3 is TGCAGTGCTCGAGGACTAGCGGGAATCTGGGAGCAGTACTTC.

This clonotype has only a few counts. The chain combines TRBV27 with TRBJ2-3; D is perhaps TRBD2 (6 bases). Germline CDR1 and CDR2: MNHEY and SMNVEV (reference sequence). The CDR3 runs to 16 residues. Between the trimmed V and J ends, which lost 5 bases and 3 bases, there was a span of 18 bases. The CDR3 here is CASSLLGFAGTDTQYF. CDR3 DNA sequence: TGTGCCAGCAGTCTCCTGGGTTTCGCGGGAACAGATACGCAGTATTTT.

The rearrangement joins TRBV7-2 to TRBJ2-2; D is ambiguous. The CDR3 consists of 12 residues. Germline CDR1 SGHTA, CDR2 FQGNSA. Trimming cost V 3 bases and J 7 bases, with 6 bases left between them. CDR3 bases: TGTGCCAGCAGCTTTTACAGCGGGGAGCTGTTTTTT. The encoded protein is CASSFYSGELFF.

This clonotype was observed a few times. The V call is TRBV20-1, the J call TRBJ2-7; D is possibly TRBD1 or TRBD2 (6 bases each). CDR1 is DFQATT and CDR2 is SNEGSKA in the germline V gene (reference sequence). The CDR3 length is 17 residues. V shed 1 base and J shed 0 bases, with 19 bases lying between them. As DNA, the CDR3 is TGCAGTGCTAGAGCCTTCACCGGGGGCTCCGACTCCTACGAGCAGTACTTC. It codes for CSARAFTGGSDSYEQYF.